The 19 T cell receptor beta chains below were found in one sample sequenced in a study of T cell clonality in common variable immunodeficiency (dated by TCRdb to about 2015). The receptor library was made with the immunoSEQ multiplex PCR assay. Entries here come from immuneACCESS through TCRdb and include only in-frame sequences with V and J called. Some clones fail to appear in such tables; in the studies checked, an unresolved V gene covers under half of the shortfall, and the cause of the remainder is unknown. The table gives over 50,000 clones for this sample, with none occurring only once. 3% to 3.5% of the sample rests with the top ten. The sample comprised peripheral blood mononuclear cells. These receptors came from a person between 18 and 70 years old in good health.

This clone has at least ten counts. Read data end 3 residues before the CDR3 end; the end is taken from the germline J gene. The chain couples TRBV20-1 to TRBJ2-6, with 8 bases that match TRBD1. V shed 3 bases and J 0 bases; nucleotides not matched to a gene: 10. Germline CDR1 DFQATT, CDR2 SNEGSKA (reference sequence). The CDR3 covers 18 residues. The sequenced CDR3 bases are TGCAGTGCTAGTCCTCGCCGGACAGGGCCCTCTGGGGCCAACGTC. This translates into CSASPRRTGPSGANV. The entire CDR3 is CSASPRRTGPSGANVLTF.

About this clone itself: The read is 3 residues too short to cover the CDR3 end, so that end is filled in from the germline J gene. The rearrangement links TRBV11-3 to TRBJ1-1; 8 positions match TRBD1. The CDR3 covers 13 residues. With 6 bases clipped from V and 4 bases from J, the junction kept 4 bases outside the gene matches. Germline V lookup: CDR1 SGHNT, CDR2 YENEEA. CDR3 sequence reads: CASREDRGTEAFF. The sequenced part of the CDR3 DNA is TGTGCCAGCAGGGAAGACAGGGGCACTGAA.

This clone showed up many times. The read is 3 residues too short to cover the CDR3 end, so that end is filled in from the germline J gene. The rearrangement uses TRBV10-3 and TRBJ2-5; 8 nucleotides match TRBD1. The CDR3 loop spans 14 amino acids. Losses at the gene ends were 6 bases for V and 2 bases for J; bases not matched to a gene: 5. Looked up from germline, CDR1 is ENHRY and CDR2 is SYGVKD. The CDR3 region is CAISPGQEQETQYF. The DNA read from the CDR3 is TGTGCCATCAGCCCGGGACAGGAGCAAGAGACC.

This clone was observed at least ten times. The read terminates 3 residues ahead of where the CDR3 ends, so the germline J gene completes it. The chain recombines TRBV18 with TRBJ2-1, with 9 bases identical to TRBD1. Looked up from germline, CDR1 is KGHSH and CDR2 is LQKENI. With 2 bases clipped from V and 7 bases from J, the junction kept 9 bases outside the gene matches. The CDR3 covers 16 residues. CDR3 amino acids: CASSPDNRGQGNEQFF. CDR3 bases read: TGTGCCAGCTCACCAGATAACAGGGGGCAGGGAAATGAG.

This clone has ten or more counts. From the germline J gene comes the end of the CDR3, since the read stops 3 residues before it. The rearrangement joins TRBV20-1 to TRBJ2-3; the D gene is possibly TRBD2 (6 bases). The CDR3 length is 15 residues. From germline, CDR1 is DFQATT and CDR2 SNEGSKA (reference sequence). The ends were cut back, 4 bases at V and 5 bases at J, with 19 bases in the middle. The covered CDR3 bases are TGCAGTGCTACCAAGGTGGCGGGGCTGGGAGATACG. Amino acid sequence: CSATKVAGLGDT. The full-length CDR3 reads as CSATKVAGLGDTQYF.

This clone was seen a few times. CDR3 loop: CASSPRSDTYTF. The part of the CDR3 DNA that was read is TGTGCCAGCAGCCCCCGTTCAGATACC. V gene TRBV5-6 combines with J gene TRBJ1-2, with D unresolved. The read finishes 3 residues shy of the CDR3 end, and the germline J gene is used to complete it. The CDR3 has 12 amino acids. The germline gives CDR1 SGHDT, CDR2 YYEEEE.

This clone was counted ten times or more. The read comes to an end 3 residues before the CDR3 does, leaving the germline J gene to fill in the end. The chain is built from TRBV19 and TRBJ1-2; D perhaps matches TRBD1 (5 bases). The CDR3 spans 15 residues. V shed 11 bases and J shed 0 bases, with 19 bases lying between them. Per germline, CDR1 LNHDA and CDR2 SQIVND (reference sequence). This CDR3 reads CASQVARATNYGYTF. CDR3 bases read: TGTGCCTCACAGGTGGCGCGAGCTACTAACTATGGC.

This clone was observed at least ten times. This CDR3 is CASAIGGSSAYEQYF. The DNA read from the CDR3 is TGTGCCAGCGCGATTGGCGGGAGTTCGGCCTACGAG. The rearrangement links TRBV7-9 to TRBJ2-7; TRBD2 matches at 7 bases. Coverage ceases 3 residues before the CDR3 finishes, and the germline J gene fills in the end. The CDR3 has 15 amino acids. V was pared by 8 bases and J by 2 bases, with 12 bases of the junction left unmatched. Germline CDR1 is SEHNR and CDR2 is FQNEAQ (reference sequence).

This clone has a count of ten or more. The CDR3 extends 3 residues past the end of the read, so its final part is completed from the germline J gene. The rearrangement links TRBV2 to TRBJ2-7, with D perhaps TRBD2 (6 bases). CDR3 size: 14 residues. V lost 7 bases and J lost 6, with 19 bases in between. CDR1 is SNHLY and CDR2 is FYNNEI in the germline V gene. This chain's CDR3 is CASMPYMGGPEQYF. The CDR3 DNA, read in part, is TGTGCCAGCATGCCCTACATGGGGGGTCCCGAG.

This clone was observed a few times. The read stops 3 residues short of the end of the CDR3; the missing end is completed from the germline J gene. The J gene is TRBJ1-4, the V gene TRBV19; TRBD1 is a possible D gene (5 bases). This CDR3 contains 16 residues. In germline, CDR1 is LNHDA, CDR2 SQIVND (reference sequence). The DNA read from the CDR3 is TGTGCCAGTAGTATCGCGGAAGGGGCTTATAATTCACCA. Its protein is CASSIAEGAYNSP. The full CDR3 reads CASSIAEGAYNSPLFF.

In regard to this clone: The read ends 3 residues shy of where the CDR3 ends; the end is completed using the germline J gene. The chain couples TRBV19 to TRBJ1-1, with D tentatively TRBD1 (6 bases). This CDR3 has 13 residues. The germline V and J ends were trimmed by 8 bases and 5 bases, with 15 bases remaining between them. CDR1 is LNHDA, CDR2 SQIVND, per germline (reference sequence). Incomplete CDR3 DNA: TGTGCCAGTGAACAGGGTTTTGGGACTGAA. The encoded protein is CASEQGFGTE. The entire CDR3 protein reads CASEQGFGTEAFF.

This clone was detected a few times. The read halts 3 residues ahead of the CDR3 end, with the missing end drawn from the germline J gene. V and J are TRBV19 and TRBJ1-2; D unresolved. The germline V gene encodes CDR1 LNHDA and CDR2 SQIVND (reference sequence). Deletions cut 4 bases from V and 2 bases from J, with 8 bases between. The CDR3 is 13 amino acids. CDR3 region: CASSRAGNYGYTF. CDR3 DNA (partial): TGTGCCAGTAGTAGGGCTGGGAACTATGGC. The variable domain in full, completed from reference TRBV19 and TRBJ1-2, reads DGGITQSPKYLFRKEGQNVTLSCEQNLNHDAMYWYRQDPGQGLRLIYYSQIVNDFQKGDIAEGYSVSREKKESFPLTVTSAQKNPTAFYLCASSRAGNYGYTFGSGTRLTVV.

This clone was seen ten or more times. The read terminates 3 residues ahead of where the CDR3 ends, so the germline J gene completes it. This rearrangement joins TRBV12-3 or TRBV12-4 to TRBJ2-5; 10 nucleotides match TRBD1. Trimming removed 7 bases from V and 2 bases from J; junction bases left unmatched: 10. The CDR3 has 16 amino acids. This CDR3 reads CASTRLGTGVQETQYF. CDR3 bases read: TGTGCCAGCACGAGATTAGGGACAGGGGTTCAAGAGACC.

In its sample, this clone was seen many times. The read ends 3 residues before the CDR3 terminus; that terminus is restored from the germline J gene. This rearrangement joins TRBV20-1 to TRBJ2-3; TRBD2 matches at 8 bases. V trimming: 3 bases; J trimming: 4 bases; junction bases outside the gene matches: 12. CDR1 and CDR2 (germline): DFQATT, SNEGSKA (reference sequence). The CDR3 length is 16 residues. CDR3 DNA (partial): TGCAGTGCTAGCCCCCGCAGGACTAGCATCCCAGATACG. It codes for CSASPRRTSIPDT. The complete CDR3 protein is CSASPRRTSIPDTQYF.

In regard to this clone: The CDR3 end lies 3 residues beyond the end of the read and is filled in from the germline J gene. The chain combines TRBV19 with TRBJ1-1, with 11 bases aligning to TRBD1. The length of the CDR3 is 21 residues. Germline loops: CDR1 LNHDA, CDR2 SQIVND (reference sequence). V was pared by 3 bases and J by 0 bases, with 18 bases of the junction left unmatched. CDR3 bases read: TGTGCCAGTAGTATTTGGTGGTTAGGACAGGGGGCTCGGGGAGTGAACACTGAA. It codes for CASSIWWLGQGARGVNTE. The whole CDR3 reads CASSIWWLGQGARGVNTEAFF.

This clone was found many times. The observed sequence ends 3 residues before the CDR3 terminus, with the missing tail filled in from the germline J gene. This chain connects TRBV19 to TRBJ1-3; a possible D gene is TRBD1 (5 bases). V was cut by 1 base and J by 8 bases, with 15 bases left in between. Germline V gives CDR1 LNHDA, CDR2 SQIVND (reference sequence). This CDR3 has 15 amino acids. CDR3 amino acids: CASSIATGYGDTIYF. The sequenced part of the CDR3 DNA is TGTGCCAGTAGTATAGCCACAGGCTACGGTGACACC. Together with reference TRBV19 and TRBJ1-3, the CDR3 gives the full variable domain: DGGITQSPKYLFRKEGQNVTLSCEQNLNHDAMYWYRQDPGQGLRLIYYSQIVNDFQKGDIAEGYSVSREKKESFPLTVTSAQKNPTAFYLCASSIATGYGDTIYFGEGSWLTVV.

This clone was picked up a small number of times. The CDR3 extends 3 residues past the end of the read, so its final part is completed from the germline J gene. This chain joins TRBV19 and TRBJ1-2, with 10 bases lining up with TRBD1. In germline, CDR1 is LNHDA, CDR2 SQIVND (reference sequence). This CDR3 contains 15 residues. The J segment lost 7 bases and the V segment lost 1 base, leaving 6 bases of the junction unmatched. The sequenced part of the CDR3 DNA is TGTGCCAGTAGTATAGCCGGGACAGGGGAGCGTGGC. This encodes CASSIAGTGERG. The entire CDR3 is CASSIAGTGERGYTF.

Remarks on this clone: The read is 3 residues too short to cover the CDR3 end, so that end is filled in from the germline J gene. The genes are TRBV19 and TRBJ2-3; D might be TRBD1 (6 bases). This CDR3 region has 16 residues. CDR1 and CDR2 from the germline V gene are LNHDA and SQIVND (reference sequence). The V and J ends lost 4 bases and 6 bases respectively, with 20 bases between them. CDR3 DNA (partial): TGTGCCAGTAGTAGGGTGGGGGCAGAGTTCTCGGATACG. This sequence encodes CASSRVGAEFSDT. The whole CDR3 sequence is CASSRVGAEFSDTQYF.

This clone came up many times. Compared with germline, one end of the junction differs, possibly owing to a read error. The missing CDR3 end, 3 residues past where the read stops, is filled in from the germline J gene. This sequence joins TRBV4-2 and TRBJ2-7; possibly TRBD1 for D (5 bases). Germline V gives CDR1 LGHNA, CDR2 YNFKEQ. The CDR3 totals 14 residues. The CDR3 here is CASSQNRYSYEQYF. CDR3 DNA (partial): TGCGCCAGCAGCCAGAACAGGTATTCCTACGAG.